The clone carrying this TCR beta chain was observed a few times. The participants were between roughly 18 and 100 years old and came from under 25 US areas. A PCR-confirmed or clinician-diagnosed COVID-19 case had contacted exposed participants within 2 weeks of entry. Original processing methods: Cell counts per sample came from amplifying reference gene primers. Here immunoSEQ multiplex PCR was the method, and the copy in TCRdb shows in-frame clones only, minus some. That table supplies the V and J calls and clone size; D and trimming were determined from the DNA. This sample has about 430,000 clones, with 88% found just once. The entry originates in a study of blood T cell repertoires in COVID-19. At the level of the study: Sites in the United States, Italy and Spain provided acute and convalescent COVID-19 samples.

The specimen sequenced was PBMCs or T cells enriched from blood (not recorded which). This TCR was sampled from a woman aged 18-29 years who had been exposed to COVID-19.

CDR3 sequence: CATQSGGTPTEAFF. The CDR3, as DNA: TGTGCCACCCAATCGGGGGGAACTCCGACTGAAGCTTTCTTT. This rearrangement joins TRBV28 to TRBJ1-1; D is possibly TRBD1 (5 bases). The V end was cut by 10 bases, the J end by 5 bases, with 20 bases between. Germline CDR1 is MDHEN and CDR2 is SYDVKM. CDR3 length: 14 residues.